This T cell receptor (beta chain) is drawn from a study of T cells in Graves' hyperthyroidism and ophthalmopathy. Amplification yielded TCR beta CDR3 regions, with RNA transcripts as the source. With the HTBI primer set, the TCR CDR3 went through a first round of RT-PCR. Using its own MiXCR run on the multiplex PCR reads, TCRdb lists one record per CDR3 protein. This table has hundreds of thousands of distinct CDR3 sequences, roughly 14% appearing once. In its sample, this clonotype was seen a few times. What it recognizes is unknown. Study-level results: Stable hyperthyroidism and ophthalmopathy were separated using 13 V-J signatures.

The CDR3 is 14 amino acids. The germline CDR1 and CDR2 sequences are DFQATT and SNEGSKA (reference sequence). The V gene end was trimmed by 6 bases and the J gene end by 0 bases; junction bases not matched to a gene: 5. Patients showing uncontrolled infection, other autoimmune disease, pregnancy or lactation were ineligible. V usage is TRBV20-1 and J usage is TRBJ2-3; 8 bases fit TRBD1. Source material: blood. The source is a woman aged 45-60 years with Graves' ophthalmopathy. Here the CDR3 DNA reads TGCAGTGCAGCACAGGGGGGTAGCACAGATACGCAGTATTTT. This translates into CSAAQGGSTDTQYF.